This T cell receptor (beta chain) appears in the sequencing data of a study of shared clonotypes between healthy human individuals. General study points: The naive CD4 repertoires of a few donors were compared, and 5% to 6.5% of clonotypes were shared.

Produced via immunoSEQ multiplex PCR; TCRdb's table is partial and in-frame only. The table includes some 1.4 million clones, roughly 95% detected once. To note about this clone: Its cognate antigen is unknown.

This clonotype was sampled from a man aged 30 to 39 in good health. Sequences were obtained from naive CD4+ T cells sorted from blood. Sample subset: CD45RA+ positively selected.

The CDR3 region has the DNA TGTGCCAGCAGCTTAGCGGGGGTGCACTACGAGCAGTACTTC. Its protein is CASSLAGVHYEQYF. J is TRBJ2-7 and V is TRBV11-1, with D possibly being TRBD1 or TRBD2 (5 bases each). Between the trimmed V and J ends, which lost 0 bases and 3 bases, there was a span of 9 bases. Germline-derived CDR1 and CDR2 are SGHAT and FQDESV (reference sequence). The CDR3 loop spans 14 amino acids.